This TCR beta chain was identified during a study of blood T cell repertoires in COVID-19. On the study more broadly: Acute and convalescent COVID-19 specimens originated in the United States, Italy and Spain. The cDNA or gDNA used as material had been derived from T cells, B-cell-depleted T cells, or PBMCs.

This clone was counted a single time. Authors' analysis steps: Estimation of nucleated cell counts relied on the amplification of reference gene primers. Using immunoSEQ multiplex PCR, the repertoire was profiled, and TCRdb retains in-frame clones only, with some absent. Clone size and V and J calls were adopted from that table, with D and trimming inferred from the DNA. The sample contains 240,000 or so clones, 88% of which appear only once. With 1 base removed from V and 7 bases from J, the gap between germline ends came to 5 bases. The CDR3 runs to 12 residues. The sample was peripheral blood. The chain joins TRBV12-3 or TRBV12-4 to TRBJ1-3; D uncertain. The source is a woman in her 30s with acute or convalescent COVID-19. This CDR3 reads CASSLVSNTIYF. The CDR3 coding sequence is TGTGCCAGCAGTTTAGTGAGTAACACCATATATTTT.